The 25 T cell receptor beta chains below were found in one sample sequenced in a study of early T cells in non-severe SARS-CoV-2 infection. TCRdb recomputed calls from the 5' RACE reads with MiXCR, one row per CDR3 protein. The sample holds fewer than 55,000 distinct CDR3 sequences, approximately 6.5% seen once. This sample comprised whole blood, obtained at baseline. These receptors came from an adult who was a healthcare worker with PCR-confirmed SARS-CoV-2 infection or an uninfected control (not recorded which).

The chain combines TRBV9 with TRBJ1-1; unclear D gene. The germline V gene encodes CDR1 SGDLS and CDR2 YYNGEE. The CDR3 has 14 amino acids. The V gene lost 0 bases and the J gene lost 1 base, with 7 bases spanning the gap. CDR3 in DNA: TGTGCCAGCAGCGTAGAGTTGGAGAACACTGAAGCTTTCTTT. Its translation is CASSVELENTEAFF.

At least ten counts were recorded for this clonotype. This CDR3 is CASSYTGTPSYEQYF. CDR3 nucleotides: TGTGCCAGCAGCTACACCGGGACTCCTTCCTACGAGCAGTACTTC. V is TRBV7-2 and J is TRBJ2-7, with a weak D call TRBD2 (6 bases). Trimming stripped 4 bases from V and 1 base from J, with 14 bases between. The CDR3 has 15 residues. Germline-derived CDR1 and CDR2 are SGHTA and FQGNSA.

CDR3 in DNA: TGTGCCAGCAGAGTAGGAGGGGAGGGACACGAGCAGTACTTC. Amino acid sequence: CASRVGGEGHEQYF. The chain couples TRBV12-3 or TRBV12-4 to TRBJ2-7, with 7 bases aligning to TRBD2. V lost 6 bases and J lost 5; bases outside the gene matches: 10. CDR3 length equals 14 residues.

The rearrangement joins TRBV7-3 to TRBJ2-7, with D unclear. The CDR3 is made up of 15 amino acids. Per the germline V gene, CDR1 is SGHTA and CDR2 is FQGTGA. V dropped 1 base and J dropped 2 bases, with 12 bases sitting between them. CDR3 sequence (DNA): TGTGCCAGCAGCTTAATGGCGGTGGCCGCCTACGAGCAGTACTTC. Encoded protein: CASSLMAVAAYEQYF. The entire variable domain, with the rest obtained from reference TRBV7-3 and TRBJ2-7, is as follows: GAGVSQTPSNKVTEKGKYVELRCDPISGHTALYWYRQSLGQGPEFLIYFQGTGAADDSGLPNDRFFAVRPEGSVSTLKIQRTERGDSAVYLCASSLMAVAAYEQYFGPGTRLTVT.

This clonotype was observed at least ten times. The chain combines TRBV20-1 with TRBJ1-2; D ambiguous. V was clipped by 7 bases and J by 8 bases, with 20 bases between them. CDR1 and CDR2 from the germline V gene are DFQATT and SNEGSKA (reference sequence). The CDR3 runs 13 residues. CDR3 bases: TGCAGTGGACCACGGAGGGAACAAGAAGGCTACACCTTC. As protein: CSGPRREQEGYTF.

The rearrangement links TRBV2 to TRBJ2-5; 10 nucleotides align to TRBD2. CDR1 SNHLY and CDR2 FYNNEI come from the germline V gene. The CDR3 sequence is 14 residues long. Losses at the gene ends were 3 bases for V and 4 bases for J; bases not matched to a gene: 2. In DNA form, the CDR3 reads TGTGCCAGCAGTGAGGGACTAGCGAGAGAGACCCAGTACTTC. Translating it yields CASSEGLARETQYF.

This chain uses TRBV3-1 with TRBJ2-1; D tentatively reads TRBD1 or TRBD2 (5 bases each). CDR3 length equals 13 residues. The V end was cut by 4 bases, the J end by 8 bases, with 12 bases between. Looked up from germline, CDR1 is LGHDT and CDR2 is YNNKEL (reference sequence). In DNA form, the CDR3 reads TGTGCCAGCAGCCTAGAGGGGCAGGATGAGCAGTTCTTC. The encoded protein is CASSLEGQDEQFF.

In its sample, this clonotype was seen many times. The chain is built from TRBV12-3 or TRBV12-4 and TRBJ2-4, with D hard to call. This CDR3 is 13 amino acids long. Trimming stripped 9 bases from V and 3 bases from J, with 12 bases between. CDR3 sequence reads: CASRTDGKNIQYF. The CDR3 coding sequence is TGTGCCAGTAGAACGGACGGCAAAAACATTCAGTACTTC.

This clonotype was counted many times. This rearrangement joins TRBV27 to TRBJ2-4; the match to TRBD1 covers 7 bases. Germline CDR1 reads MNHEY; CDR2 reads SMNVEV (reference sequence). The trim removed 5 bases at V and 1 base at J, leaving 8 bases unmatched. This CDR3 comprises 16 residues. CDR3 in DNA: TGTGCCAGCAGTCTTAGGGGGCGCGAGGCCAAAAACATTCAGTACTTC. Translation gives CASSLRGREAKNIQYF.

This sequence joins TRBV7-9 and TRBJ2-5; 11 bases are a match to TRBD1. The CDR3 consists of 16 residues. From germline, CDR1 is SEHNR and CDR2 FQNEAQ (reference sequence). J lost 1 base, V lost 5 bases, and 6 bases had no gene match. In DNA form, the CDR3 reads TGTGCCAGCAGCCGAGGGACAGGGGGTATCCAAGAGACCCAGTACTTC. Its translation: CASSRGTGGIQETQYF.

This clonotype was picked up many times. The chain joins TRBV4-3 to TRBJ2-2, with D tentatively TRBD2 (6 bases). Looked up from germline, CDR1 is LGHNA and CDR2 is YSLEER. Trimming pared 1 base from V and 0 bases from J, leaving 12 bases between. The CDR3 loop spans 17 amino acids. DNA of the CDR3: TGCGCCAGCAGCCAAGGAGGCGGGATAGCGAACACCGGGGAGCTGTTTTTT. As protein: CASSQGGGIANTGELFF.

V gene TRBV10-3 combines with J gene TRBJ2-7; D not resolved. There are 13 residues in the CDR3. CDR1 is ENHRY, CDR2 SYGVKD, per germline. Trimming cost V 0 bases and J 4 bases, with 7 bases left between them. CDR3 sequence: CAISESAGYEQYF. The CDR3 DNA follows: TGTGCCATCAGTGAGTCTGCCGGGTACGAGCAGTACTTC.

The chain has TRBV14 and TRBJ2-1; 7 bases are shared with TRBD2. The CDR3 has 16 amino acids. The V gene end was trimmed by 8 bases and the J gene end by 6 bases; junction bases not matched to a gene: 16. CDR1 and CDR2 from the germline V gene are SGHDN and FVKESK. This CDR3 is CASGTKGGRALNEQFF. The CDR3 bases are TGTGCCAGCGGCACTAAGGGAGGGAGGGCCCTCAATGAGCAGTTCTTC.

This clonotype was seen at least ten times. The V gene is TRBV2, the J gene TRBJ1-5; D unresolved. CDR3 length: 13 amino acids. The germline V and J ends were trimmed by 7 bases and 0 bases, with 7 bases remaining between them. CDR1 and CDR2 from the germline V gene are SNHLY and FYNNEI. The CDR3, as DNA: TGTGCCAGCAAGAGGGATAGCAATCAGCCCCAGCATTTT. Translated, it gives CASKRDSNQPQHF.

Many counts were recorded for this clonotype. The CDR3 sequence is CASSDGAEQFF. The CDR3 nucleotides are TGTGCCAGCAGCGACGGGGCTGAGCAGTTCTTC. The gene calls are TRBV25-1 and TRBJ2-1; tentatively, D is TRBD1 or TRBD2 (5 bases each). The CDR3 has 11 residues. Germline values: CDR1 MGHDK, CDR2 SYGVNS. V was shortened by 6 bases and J by 9 bases, with 9 bases between the two germline ends.

This clonotype has ten or more counts. The chain has TRBV30 and TRBJ1-2, with a possible D match to TRBD1 (5 bases). Germline V lookup: CDR1 GTSNPN, CDR2 SVGIG (reference sequence). The CDR3 loop spans 19 amino acids. The germline V and J ends were trimmed by 3 bases and 3 bases, with 29 bases remaining between them. CDR3 bases: TGTGCCTGGAGAGACACGGGCGGAGCCAGGGAGGACCCCTACTATGGCTACACCTTC. Protein product: CAWRDTGGAREDPYYGYTF.

This clonotype was recorded many times. The CDR3 DNA reads as TGTGCCAGCAGCCTGGTTCCGGGCAATGAGCAGTTCTTC. This gives the protein CASSLVPGNEQFF. This rearrangement joins TRBV14 to TRBJ2-1; D is uncertain. CDR3 length: 13 residues. The germline V and J ends were trimmed by 4 bases and 6 bases, with 10 bases remaining between them. CDR1 and CDR2 from the germline V gene are SGHDN and FVKESK.

The chain has TRBV28 and TRBJ2-5; D call uncertain. CDR3 length: 13 residues. The germline V gene encodes CDR1 MDHEN and CDR2 SYDVKM. V lost 1 base and J 3 bases, leaving 6 bases between the germline ends. The CDR3 spells CASSLSDKETQYF. The CDR3, as DNA: TGTGCCAGCAGTTTATCTGATAAAGAGACCCAGTACTTC.

V usage is TRBV7-6 and J usage is TRBJ2-2; 7 bases line up with TRBD2. The junction had 5 bases not matched to a gene; V was cut back by 1 base and J by 6 bases. Germline V gene data show CDR1 as SGHVS and CDR2 as FNYEAQ. This CDR3 has 15 amino acids. CDR3 bases: TGTGCCAGCAGCTTAGGCGGGGGTGGTGCCGGGGAGCTGTTTTTT. This sequence encodes CASSLGGGGAGELFF. Supplemented by reference TRBV7-6 and TRBJ2-2, the full variable domain reads GAGVSQSPRYKVTKRGQDVALRCDPISGHVSLYWYRQALGQGPEFLTYFNYEAQQDKSGLPNDRFSAERPEGSISTLTIQRTEQRDSAMYRCASSLGGGGAGELFFGEGSRLTVL.

There are a few counts of this clonotype. The chain links TRBV6-6 to TRBJ2-1, with a weak D call TRBD2 (6 bases). The V gene lost 5 bases and the J gene lost 7 bases, with 12 bases spanning the gap. The germline V gene has CDR1 MNHNY and CDR2 SVGAGI (reference sequence). This CDR3 spans 13 amino acids. CDR3 DNA: TGTGCCAGCAGTCAACCGGGGGTAAATGAGCAGTTCTTC. Translating it yields CASSQPGVNEQFF.

This clonotype was recorded many times. This chain uses TRBV18 with TRBJ2-2; D is unresolved. This CDR3 has 14 amino acids. Per the germline V gene, CDR1 is KGHSH and CDR2 is LQKENI. With 3 bases removed from V and 4 bases from J, the gap between germline ends came to 9 bases. The CDR3 loop reads CASSPGRTTGELFF. The CDR3, as DNA: TGTGCCAGCTCACCGGGCAGGACCACCGGGGAGCTGTTTTTT.

This clonotype occurred many times. The rearrangement links TRBV5-1 to TRBJ2-5, with 16 bases aligning to TRBD2. The germline CDR1 and CDR2 sequences are SGHRS and YFSETQ. The CDR3 sequence is 17 residues long. Trimming removed 4 bases from V and 5 bases from J; junction bases left unmatched: 8. CDR3 sequence: CASSGTSGGAERETQYF. As DNA, the CDR3 is TGCGCCAGCAGCGGGACTAGCGGGGGGGCCGAGCGGGAGACCCAGTACTTC. The whole variable domain, filled in from reference TRBV5-1 and TRBJ2-5, reads KAGVTQTPRYLIKTRGQQVTLSCSPISGHRSVSWYQQTPGQGLQFLFEYFSETQRNKGNFPGRFSGRQFSNSRSEMNVSTLELGDSALYLCASSGTSGGAERETQYFGPGTRLLVL.

Ten or more counts support this clonotype. This rearrangement joins TRBV7-9 to TRBJ1-2, with D possibly matching TRBD1 (6 bases). Germline assignment: CDR1 SEHNR and CDR2 FQNEAQ (reference sequence). This CDR3 spans 15 amino acids. Between the trimmed V and J ends, which lost 5 bases and 2 bases, there was a span of 15 bases. DNA for the CDR3: TGTGCCAGCAGCACTAGGACGGGACACAACTATGGCTACACCTTC. Amino acids: CASSTRTGHNYGYTF. Looking up the rest from reference TRBV7-9 and TRBJ1-2 gives the full variable domain: DTGVSQNPRHKITKRGQNVTFRCDPISEHNRLYWYRQTLGQGPEFLTYFQNEAQLEKSRLLSDRFSAERPKGSFSTLEIQRTEQGDSAMYLCASSTRTGHNYGYTFGSGTRLTVV.

This clonotype was recorded at least ten times. This chain joins TRBV11-1 and TRBJ2-7, with 9 bases that match TRBD1. The CDR3 covers 16 residues. Unmatched junction bases numbered 8, after V lost 4 bases and J lost 1 base. Germline V gene lookup returns CDR1 SGHAT and CDR2 FQDESV (reference sequence). The CDR3 loop is CASSSPGTGSSYEQYF. CDR3 DNA sequence: TGTGCCAGCAGCTCCCCTGGGACAGGGTCTTCCTACGAGCAGTACTTC.

This rearrangement joins TRBV7-2 to TRBJ1-4; 8 nucleotides line up with TRBD1. This CDR3 comprises 16 residues. Germline V gene lookup returns CDR1 SGHTA and CDR2 FQGNSA. V shed 5 bases and J 8 bases; nucleotides not matched to a gene: 13. CDR3: CASSRETGTGGEKLFF. The CDR3 nucleotides are TGTGCCAGCAGCCGCGAAACAGGGACAGGAGGCGAAAAACTGTTTTTT. The variable domain in full, completed from reference TRBV7-2 and TRBJ1-4, reads GAGVSQSPSNKVTEKGKDVELRCDPISGHTALYWYRQSLGQGLEFLIYFQGNSAPDKSGLPSDRFSAERTGGSVSTLTIQRTQQEDSAVYLCASSRETGTGGEKLFFGSGTQLSVL.